What follows is one T cell receptor (beta chain) and its context. Its antigen specificity is not known. Base qualities were left out, and no much larger clone turns up one base away. This entry belongs to a study of cytomegalovirus exposure and HLA in healthy donors (dated by TCRdb to 2015 to 2018). With regard to the full study: An earlier analysis of roughly 610 of the donors reported 276 Gb of sequence data and around 120 million unique TCR beta sequences obtained from roughly 180 million T cells. The later analysis used no new phenotypic data to find candidate immune exposures, relying instead on TCR beta sequences and their occurrence across donors. Roughly 5 DR-DQ haplotypes were handled as single units for association and clustering, since linkage in the cohort was strong. Of the 398 genotyped donors, 65% to 90% fell in the genetic ancestry cluster associated with self-reported Caucasian donors. To predict cytomegalovirus infection status, the study brought together high-throughput TCR immunosequencing, statistical association of individual TCRs with disease status, and machine learning. Donor age, sex, ethnicity and CMV serostatus were compiled together with the repertoire data. Typing coverage differed by locus: A, B, C, DRB1 and DQB1 were typed in about 620-630 donors, DQA1 in around 500, DPA1 in nearly 610, and DPB1 in 450 to 480. All discovery cohort repertoires had been generated using a single sequencing platform. A later genetic analysis used genome-wide SNP genotypes for about 55% of the 666 donors, treating that subset as a discovery cohort. Both class I and class II loci were covered by HLA typing, at four-digit resolution. A separate validation cohort of 100 to 150 different subjects was used in addition to the roughly 720-subject first cohort. About 300 gigabases of sequencing data and around 85 million unique TCR sequences made up an early release that covered 500 to 650 HLA-typed donors. To decide whether each TCR beta V gene segment behaved as functional or pseudogenic, an earlier analysis of several hundred of the donors relied on high-throughput TCR beta sequencing. A later analysis re-analyzed previously published TCR beta repertoires from 666 donors and added high-resolution HLA genotyping to study TCR occurrence patterns. The study used immunosequencing to profile the T cell repertoires of 666 subjects and linked those repertoires to cytomegalovirus serostatus. The study aimed to test whether signatures of past pathogen exposure could be identified by cataloging public T cell receptors. Among 350 to 400 genotyped donors of the cohort, an average of approximately 250,000 unique TCR beta nucleotide sequences were sequenced per donor, roughly 18% of them non-productive. Findings and caveats that apply to the study as a whole: When HLA alleles, especially DR and DQ, strongly co-occurred, TCR associations were difficult to assign to individual alleles. Broadly in line with IMGT annotations, most TCR beta V segments showed up in productive rearrangements about 90% or about 30% of the time in an earlier analysis of approximately 640 of the donors. Cytomegalovirus status was reported to be diagnosed by the classifier with high specificity and sensitivity in both the original and validation cohorts. Because counts were too low, 15 to 20 rarely observed V segments, including chromosome 9 orphons, were excluded from the earlier analysis of 587 of the donors. According to a later analysis, parvovirus B19, influenza, CMV and Epstein-Barr virus appeared linked to several top co-occurrence clusters. According to the authors, the approach could potentially be generalized to other disease states and immunological phenotypes. In this cohort, only TCR beta chains were sequenced, and detectable features were limited by the absence of alpha or paired-chain data. For the cohort, immune exposure information was limited to CMV serostatus. Three of the identified cytomegalovirus-associated TCR beta chains were confirmed in vitro to be specific for cytomegalovirus antigens. A later analysis found that most CMV-associated TCR beta chains appeared HLA-restricted, with HLA associations seemingly driven largely by CMV exposure. Compared with the approximately 670-donor mean, donors in an Asian-associated ancestry cluster had fewer N-insertions in productive TCRs, according to a later genetic analysis. In a later genetic analysis, a missense DCLRE1C variant was associated with V-gene and J-gene trimming of TCR beta chains, and the association was replicated in an independent cohort. A cluster of highly shared sequence variants was judged likely to represent a technical artifact of the sequencing pipeline. Correlated functional status among segregating V segments might reflect linkage disequilibrium, but an unknown experimental factor could not be ruled out. Some IMGT-functional V segments, including TRBV6-2 and TRBV6-3, could not be told apart with the 87-base-pair reads, so those segments were excluded. HLA typing was unavailable for some donors at each locus, so association tests used only the typed subset. Presence/absence analyses assumed roughly uniform sequencing depth across donors, an assumption that may not hold. Specific HLA alleles were associated with about 17,000 TCR beta sequences at a false discovery rate of 0.05 in a later analysis. Compared with equally common non-associated chains, HLA-associated TCR beta chains in a later analysis were more clonally expanded and had lower generation probabilities. A further reported finding was that TCR beta sequences accurately predicted the HLA-A and HLA-B alleles for most subjects in the first cohort. A total of 150 or so TCR beta chains were listed by the study as associated with cytomegalovirus. Most TCR sequences were observed very rarely across donors, whereas some public TCRs were present in many individuals. According to a later analysis, TCR association rates differed among HLA loci, with DRB1 alleles showing the most associated TCRs and HLA-C alleles showing the fewest.

The library was produced with the immunoSEQ multiplex PCR assay. For the multiplex PCR, a mixture combining 60 forward primers for TCR Vbeta segments and 13 reverse primers for TCR Jbeta segments was used. The CDR3 region of rearranged TCR beta genes was amplified from genomic DNA with a multiplex PCR assay. The amplified TCR beta libraries were sequenced on the Illumina HiSeq System as 87-base-pair reads. The source study handled its data this way. Across the 500 to 750 repertoires, a later analysis counted roughly 84 million unique TCR beta chains, around 11 million of which were shared by at least two donors. To remove PCR and sequencing errors, raw reads were error-corrected and collapsed into unique sequences using a nearest-neighbor algorithm that merged closely related sequences. V, D and J gene segments were assigned by aligning CDR3 sequences to IMGT reference sequences. For a sequence to be retained, a match of at least six nucleotides to both a V gene segment and a J gene segment was required. A rearrangement was called productive if the CDR3 had no stop codons and remained in frame with V and J, and every other rearrangement was called non-productive. CDR3 was defined by IMGT convention, running from the second conserved V-encoded cysteine to the conserved J-encoded phenylalanine. In an earlier analysis of 550 to 650 of the donors, sequences lacking an unambiguous match to a single V gene segment were excluded. In an earlier analysis of several hundred of the donors, V segments were called functional above 56.7% productive rearrangements and were called segregating when the between-donor standard deviation exceeded 5%. A statistical classification framework was built for diagnosing cytomegalovirus status from the catalog of TCR beta chain sequences. In a later analysis, TCR nucleotide sequences were compared against IMGT/GENE-DB human TR gene sequences so that V and J genes could be assigned. Using the TCRdist pipeline, a later analysis assigned CDR3 sequences along with most-parsimonious VDJ recombination scenarios. In a later analysis, each TCR beta chain was defined by its CDR3 amino acid sequence together with its V-gene family, and reads lacking a unique V-gene family were excluded. In a later analysis, fewer than 600 highly shared, low-generation-probability nucleotide sequences were removed to address suspected cross-contamination and a sequencing artifact. A later analysis calculated a clonal expansion index for each public chain from normalized within-repertoire ranks of inferred template counts. Generation probabilities in a later analysis came from a VDJ recombination model fitted to out-of-frame rearrangements, and those results were checked against IGoR. Hypergeometric tests were used in a later analysis to score TCR-TCR, TCR-HLA and TCR-CMV co-occurrence, with a repertoire-size bias correction applied to the TCR pairs. In a later analysis, false discovery rates were estimated by permuting HLA or CMV assignments 20 times. A later analysis grouped co-occurring TCRs with DBSCAN, adding TCRdist sequence similarity when clustering within HLA-allele-positive subsets. For co-occurrence clustering, repertoires with fewer than 30,000 or more than 120,000 public chains were excluded, along with five repertoires with anomalous nucleotide sharing. TCRdb stores this immuneACCESS table with in-frame sequences only. Part of the clones is absent; in the studies checked, under half of the shortfall reflects unresolved V genes, and no reason is known for the rest. The DNA was the basis for D and trimming; V, J and clone size are from that table. This sample is represented by around 150,000 clones; 60% to 80% of them were singletons. The ten largest account for over 11% of the sample.

The CDR3 spans 14 residues, from the cysteine through the phenylalanine. Only the CDR3 DNA is retained, 42 bases long and in frame from the first base. Taken from the germline V gene (reference sequence), the CDR1 and CDR2 loops are MNHEY and SMNVEV. V is clipped by 2 bases and J by 5 bases, and the sequence between their germline boundaries is 13 bases long. The cohort was made up of 650 to 700 healthy bone marrow donors. Cohort members were all nominally healthy when sampled, although unrecorded immune exposures were likely present. The donor tested CMV seropositive and was one of the 289 seropositive cohort members. Every donor gave a peripheral blood sample, and the peripheral blood mononuclear cells from that sample were used for TCR beta sequencing. Genomic DNA was extracted from the blood cell samples with the Qiagen DNeasy Blood Extraction Kit.

Material: PBMCs. The chain is assembled from TRBV27 and TRBJ2-7; TRBD1 could be the D gene, as 6 bases match. The sequence derives from a man between 50 and 59 years old in good health and CMV-seropositive. In nucleotides, the sequence is TGTGCCAGCAGTTTAGTACAGGGCCCCCACGAGCAGTACTTC. The encoded protein is CASSLVQGPHEQYF.